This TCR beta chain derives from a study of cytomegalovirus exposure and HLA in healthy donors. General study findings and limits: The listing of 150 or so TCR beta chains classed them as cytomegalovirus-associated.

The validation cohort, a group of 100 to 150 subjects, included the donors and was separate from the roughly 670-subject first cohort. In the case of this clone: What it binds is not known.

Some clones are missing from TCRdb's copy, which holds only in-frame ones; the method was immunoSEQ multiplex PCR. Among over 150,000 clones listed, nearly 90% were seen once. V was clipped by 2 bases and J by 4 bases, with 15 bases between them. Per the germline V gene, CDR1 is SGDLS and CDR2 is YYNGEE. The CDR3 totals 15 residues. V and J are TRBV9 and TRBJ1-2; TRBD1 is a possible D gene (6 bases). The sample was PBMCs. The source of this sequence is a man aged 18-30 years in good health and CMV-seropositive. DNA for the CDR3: TGTGCCAGCAGCGTGAAATCGGACAGCCTCTATGGCTACACCTTC. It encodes CASSVKSDSLYGYTF.